The clone carrying this T cell receptor (beta chain) was detected a few times. Each CDR3 protein is one row after TCRdb ran MiXCR on the 5' RACE reads. The sample yields 530,000 or so distinct CDR3 sequences, around 16% seen once. This sample is part of a study of T-cell memory formation after mild COVID-19. Between the trimmed V and J ends, which lost 0 bases and 2 bases, there was a span of 10 bases. Germline assignment: CDR1 SGHRS and CDR2 YFSETQ. The CDR3 has 15 residues. Source material: PBMCs or a T cell subset sorted from them (not recorded which). The chain employs TRBV5-1 and TRBJ2-3, with D unresolved. The receptor's source is an adult woman who had mild COVID-19 (a few samples of this study predate the infection). Cell type and time point are not known. CDR3 sequence: CASSLDGPPTDTQYF. CDR3 nucleotide sequence: TGCGCCAGCAGCTTGGACGGGCCCCCCACAGATACGCAGTATTTT.